This entry lists 23 T cell receptor beta chains sequenced from one sample in a study of cytomegalovirus exposure and HLA in healthy donors. TCRdb's copy holds only in-frame clones and misses some; the assay was immunoSEQ multiplex PCR. The top ten clones hold 1.2% of a sample with tens of thousands of clones, 89% of them seen once. Sequenced material: PBMCs. These receptors originate from a woman aged 18-29 years in good health and CMV-seronegative.

This chain connects TRBV7-2 to TRBJ1-6; a possible D gene is TRBD1 (6 bases). Germline V CDR1 and CDR2: SGHTA, FQGNSA. The CDR3 has 19 residues. The V and J ends lost 11 bases and 7 bases respectively, with 33 bases between them. The CDR3 DNA reads as TGTGCCCGAAGATATGGTAGGGCAGGGGCGCTGATTTTGAATTCACCCCTCCACTTT. Its protein product is CARRYGRAGALILNSPLHF.

This chain links TRBV28 with TRBJ1-4; a weak D match, TRBD1 (5 bases). Deletions cut 5 bases from V and 7 bases from J, with 14 bases between. The CDR3 extends over 14 amino acids. CDR1 is MDHEN and CDR2 is SYDVKM in the germline V gene. CDR3 protein: CASSEPQGGEKLFF. CDR3 DNA sequence: TGTGCCAGCAGTGAACCTCAGGGTGGTGAAAAACTGTTTTTT.

This rearrangement joins TRBV27 to TRBJ1-4; 11 nucleotides align to TRBD1. The CDR3 is 17 amino acids. Germline values: CDR1 MNHEY, CDR2 SMNVEV (reference sequence). The V and J ends lost 1 base and 3 bases, in that order; junction bases with no gene match: 4. The CDR3 bases are TGTGCCAGCAGTTTATTCGGACAGGGGGCCGCTAATGAAAAACTGTTTTTT. Translated, it gives CASSLFGQGAANEKLFF.

The chain recombines TRBV28 with TRBJ2-7; D is undetermined. V lost 2 bases to trimming and J lost 2 bases, with 7 bases between them. The CDR3 runs to 13 residues. From germline, CDR1 is MDHEN and CDR2 SYDVKM. CDR3 coding DNA: TGTGCCAGCAGTTTAGATCGAGCCTACGAGCAGTACTTC. Translated: CASSLDRAYEQYF.

This clone was seen only a few times. The chain employs TRBV7-9 and TRBJ2-7; 11 nucleotides agree with TRBD2. The germline CDR1 and CDR2 sequences are SEHNR and FQNEAQ (reference sequence). The CDR3 length is 14 residues. V lost 5 bases to trimming and J lost 6 bases; unmatched junction nucleotides: 6. DNA for the CDR3: TGTGCCAGCAGCCATAGCGGGGGGGCAATCGAGCAGTACTTC. It yields the protein CASSHSGGAIEQYF.

The rearrangement joins TRBV28 to TRBJ1-5; TRBD1 agrees at 7 bases. V was pared by 6 bases and J by 4 bases, with 12 bases of the junction left unmatched. This CDR3 is built from 16 residues. Germline loops: CDR1 MDHEN, CDR2 SYDVKM. The CDR3: CASSLQRTGGNQPQHF. Here the CDR3 DNA reads TGTGCCAGCAGCCTTCAGAGGACAGGAGGTAATCAGCCCCAGCATTTT.

The rearrangement uses TRBV5-1 and TRBJ2-3; 15 bases fit TRBD2. V dropped 4 bases and J dropped 4; count of bases not matched to a gene: 4. In germline, CDR1 is SGHRS, CDR2 YFSETQ. This CDR3 contains 16 residues. The CDR3: CASSAGLAGGADTQYF. In DNA form, the CDR3 reads TGCGCCAGCAGCGCGGGACTAGCGGGAGGCGCAGATACGCAGTATTTT.

This chain connects TRBV6-8 to TRBJ2-3, with a weak D call TRBD1 (6 bases). V was clipped by 5 bases and J by 1 base, with 13 bases between them. The CDR3 contains 15 residues. Germline loops: CDR1 MNHGY, CDR2 SAAAGT. Here the CDR3 reads CASSEIKGGTDTQYF. CDR3 in DNA: TGTGCCAGCAGTGAAATTAAGGGGGGCACAGATACGCAGTATTTT.

This chain connects TRBV28 to TRBJ2-1; TRBD2 might be the D (5 bases). Germline assignment: CDR1 MDHEN and CDR2 SYDVKM. The CDR3 runs to 15 residues. V was cut by 3 bases and J by 4 bases, with 13 bases left in between. CDR3 in amino acids: CASSFLGVGYNEQFF. DNA of the CDR3: TGTGCCAGCAGTTTTCTCGGGGTGGGGTACAATGAGCAGTTCTTC. Variable domain in full (rest from reference TRBV28 and TRBJ2-1): DVKVTQSSRYLVKRTGEKVFLECVQDMDHENMFWYRQDPGLGLRLIYFSYDVKMKEKGDIPEGYSVSREKKERFSLILESASTNQTSMYLCASSFLGVGYNEQFFGPGTRLTVL.

J is TRBJ2-1 and V is TRBV5-1; 9 nucleotides match TRBD2. V was pared by 0 bases and J by 3 bases, with 1 base of the junction left unmatched. Germline CDR1 and CDR2: SGHRS and YFSETQ. The CDR3 extends over 15 amino acids. CDR3 residues: CASSLGLADYNEQFF. DNA of the CDR3: TGCGCCAGCAGCTTGGGACTAGCGGACTACAATGAGCAGTTCTTC.

J is TRBJ2-3 and V is TRBV5-1; D is possibly TRBD2 (5 bases). The V and J ends lost 0 bases and 2 bases respectively, with 16 bases between them. The CDR3 length is 17 residues. Germline lookup yields CDR1 SGHRS and CDR2 YFSETQ. CDR3 in DNA: TGCGCCAGCAGCTTGGGGGTTTTAGGTGGACTCACAGATACGCAGTATTTT. Its protein is CASSLGVLGGLTDTQYF.

The rearrangement joins TRBV7-9 to TRBJ1-4; 10 bases match TRBD1. From germline, CDR1 is SEHNR and CDR2 FQNEAQ (reference sequence). This CDR3 spans 16 amino acids. V was clipped by 3 bases and J by 3 bases; unmatched bases: 4. The CDR3 DNA reads TGTGCCAGCAGCTTGACAGGGGGCTTAGCTAATGAAAAACTGTTTTTT. Residues: CASSLTGGLANEKLFF.

V gene TRBV15 combines with J gene TRBJ2-1; 10 nucleotides align to TRBD1. Germline loops: CDR1 LNHNV, CDR2 YYDKDF (reference sequence). The CDR3 has 14 amino acids. Losses at the gene ends were 1 base for V and 8 bases for J; bases not matched to a gene: 2. CDR3 DNA: TGTGCCACCAGCAGAGGACAGGGGGCTTATGAGCAGTTCTTC. It codes for CATSRGQGAYEQFF. Full variable domain (remainder filled in from reference TRBV15 and TRBJ2-1): DAMVIQNPRYQVTQFGKPVTLSCSQTLNHNVMYWYQQKSSQAPKLLFHYYDKDFNNEADTPDNFQSRRPNTSFCFLDIRSPGLGDTAMYLCATSRGQGAYEQFFGPGTRLTVL.

This clone was counted a single time. This chain joins TRBV6-1 and TRBJ2-2; no clear D. Per germline, CDR1 MNHNS and CDR2 SASEGT. V was clipped by 8 bases and J by 6 bases, with 13 bases between them. This CDR3 has 13 residues. This CDR3 reads CASAINRAGELFF. As DNA, the CDR3 is TGTGCCAGCGCCATTAACCGGGCCGGGGAGCTGTTTTTT.

The chain joins TRBV7-9 to TRBJ2-1; the D gene is possibly TRBD2 (6 bases). This CDR3 region has 11 residues. In germline, CDR1 is SEHNR, CDR2 FQNEAQ (reference sequence). V was cut by 5 bases and J by 12 bases, with 11 bases left in between. CDR3 residues: CASSRDWSQFF. CDR3 DNA sequence: TGTGCCAGCAGCCGGGACTGGTCGCAGTTCTTC.

The chain has TRBV2 and TRBJ2-3, with 9 nucleotides matching TRBD2. The CDR3 runs 16 residues. CDR1 SNHLY and CDR2 FYNNEI come from the germline V gene. After removal of 3 bases from V and 2 bases from J, the junction contained 6 bases not matched to a gene. The chain's CDR3 is CASSDARLADTDTQYF. The CDR3, as DNA: TGTGCCAGCAGTGACGCGCGACTAGCGGACACAGATACGCAGTATTTT.

This clone was recorded once. The CDR3 carries no conserved terminal phenylalanine or tryptophan, so it likely arises from a read error. CDR3 loop: CASSSTPGNTEAFL. The CDR3 DNA reads as TGTGCCAGCAGCTCAACTCCAGGTAACACTGAAGCTTTCCTT. The rearrangement links TRBV11-2 to TRBJ1-1; D is unclear. The V and J ends lost 4 bases and 2 bases respectively, with 11 bases between them. The germline V gene encodes CDR1 SGHAT and CDR2 FQNNGV. CDR3 length equals 14 residues.

J is TRBJ1-1 and V is TRBV10-3; 8 nucleotides agree with TRBD1. Germline values: CDR1 ENHRY, CDR2 SYGVKD. Unmatched junction bases numbered 3, after V lost 0 bases and J lost 0 bases. This CDR3 is built from 16 residues. The CDR3 bases are TGTGCCATCAGTGAGTCTGGACAGGGTTTGAACACTGAAGCTTTCTTT. Encoded protein: CAISESGQGLNTEAFF.

The rearrangement joins TRBV19 to TRBJ2-4, with unresolved D. Germline loops: CDR1 LNHDA, CDR2 SQIVND (reference sequence). The CDR3 has 13 residues. Between the trimmed V and J ends, which lost 5 bases and 6 bases, there was a span of 11 bases. Here the CDR3 reads CASSPGGGNIQYF. CDR3 bases: TGTGCCAGTAGTCCCGGCGGCGGAAACATTCAGTACTTC.

This clone was counted a single time. CDR3 in amino acids: CASSLRGTDYSNQPQHF. The CDR3 region has the DNA TGTGCCAGCAGTTTAAGAGGGACGGACTATAGCAATCAGCCCCAGCATTTT. The genes are TRBV28 and TRBJ1-5, with D perhaps matching TRBD1 (5 bases). The germline V gene encodes CDR1 MDHEN and CDR2 SYDVKM. V was cut by 2 bases and J by 0 bases, with 14 bases left in between. This CDR3 is built from 17 residues.

This clone was seen a handful of times. The chain recombines TRBV19 with TRBJ2-2, with a possible D match to TRBD1 (5 bases). The CDR3 totals 17 residues. The ends were cut back, 3 bases at V and 0 bases at J, with 14 bases in the middle. Germline V lookup: CDR1 LNHDA, CDR2 SQIVND (reference sequence). CDR3 bases: TGTGCCAGTAGTATCAGTTTAGGGGCGTCGAACACCGGGGAGCTGTTTTTT. This codes for CASSISLGASNTGELFF.

The rearrangement links TRBV7-9 to TRBJ2-1; no firm D call. Germline V gene lookup returns CDR1 SEHNR and CDR2 FQNEAQ (reference sequence). V lost 1 base to trimming and J lost 8 bases, with 15 bases between them. CDR3 length: 15 amino acids. The CDR3 coding sequence is TGTGCCAGCAGCTTAGTTTTGATGGCTGTCGATGAGCAGTTCTTC. This codes for CASSLVLMAVDEQFF. Supplemented by reference TRBV7-9 and TRBJ2-1, the full variable domain reads DTGVSQNPRHKITKRGQNVTFRCDPISEHNRLYWYRQTLGQGPEFLTYFQNEAQLEKSRLLSDRFSAERPKGSFSTLEIQRTEQGDSAMYLCASSLVLMAVDEQFFGPGTRLTVL.

The J gene is TRBJ1-1, the V gene TRBV7-2; the D gene is possibly TRBD1 (5 bases). Germline V CDR1 and CDR2: SGHTA, FQGNSA. The CDR3 loop spans 16 amino acids. The ends were cut back, 3 bases at V and 1 base at J, with 15 bases in the middle. CDR3 protein: CASSFGGRLRNTEAFF. In DNA, the CDR3 is TGTGCCAGCAGCTTCGGGGGTCGGCTCAGGAACACTGAAGCTTTCTTT.